The 26 T cell receptor beta chains below were found in one sample sequenced in a study of blood T cells in healthy people across ages (dated by TCRdb to 2015 to 2017). Library construction relied on 5' RACE. Sequencing instrument: Illumina HiSeq 2500. The second PCR ran for roughly 6 to 11 cycles and used a J-beta primer mix along with a sample-barcoded 5' primer. TCRdb reworked the public reads: Q25 trimming with fastp, MiXCR clone assembly, productive beta chains retained. Rows with a matching CDR3 protein are joined into one entry that keeps the most common DNA and genes. The sample table lists some 550,000 distinct CDR3 sequences, roughly 43% of them with a count of one. The ten most abundant clones make up approximately 25% of the sample. Sequencing was carried out using blood. The receptors here all came from an elderly man in good health.

The V call is TRBV29-1, the J call TRBJ2-5, with 9 bases aligning to TRBD2. Germline V gene lookup returns CDR1 SQVTM and CDR2 ANQGSEA. The CDR3 runs 17 residues. Trimming took 2 bases from V and 11 from J; bases not matched to a gene: 21. The CDR3 DNA follows: TGCAGCGTTGAAAGGGTACTAGCGGGTCGCGGGGGGAATGAGCAGTACTTC. Translation gives CSVERVLAGRGGNEQYF.

This clonotype has only a few counts. It may be a read error: a sequence one base away is much more abundant. The chain uses TRBV6-6 and TRBJ2-1, with D uncertain. The CDR3 is 14 amino acids. The germline V gene has CDR1 MNHNY and CDR2 SVGAGI (reference sequence). V was pared by 3 bases and J by 4 bases, with 10 bases between. The CDR3 bases are TGTGCCAGCAGTTATGCGCTAGAGTACAATGAGCAGTTCTTC. It specifies CASSYALEYNEQFF.

This clonotype was counted only a few times. J is TRBJ1-5 and V is TRBV20-1, with 8 bases that match TRBD1. Trimming removed 1 base from V and 7 bases from J; junction bases left unmatched: 12. The CDR3 has 16 amino acids. Germline CDR1 is DFQATT and CDR2 is SNEGSKA (reference sequence). CDR3 nucleotide sequence: TGCAGTGCTAGAGTTTCGGGTTCAGGGGGCGCGCAGCCCCAGCATTTT. As protein: CSARVSGSGGAQPQHF.

This clonotype was counted between two and nine times. The chain couples TRBV7-8 to TRBJ2-5; the D gene is possibly TRBD1 (5 bases). Trimming took off 3 bases at V and 0 bases at J, with 11 bases between the two ends. The germline CDR1 and CDR2 sequences are SGHVS and FQNEAQ. CDR3 size: 15 residues. This CDR3 is CASSFRGTYQETQYF. CDR3 nucleotide sequence: TGTGCCAGCAGCTTTAGGGGCACGTACCAAGAGACCCAGTACTTC. Full variable domain (remainder filled in from reference TRBV7-8 and TRBJ2-5): GAGVSQSPRYKVAKRGQDVALRCDPISGHVSLFWYQQALGQGPEFLTYFQNEAQLDKSGLPSDRFFAERPEGSVSTLKIQRTQQEDSAVYLCASSFRGTYQETQYFGPGTRLLVL.

V usage is TRBV27 and J usage is TRBJ2-3; a weak D match, TRBD2 (6 bases). The germline V and J ends were trimmed by 8 bases and 2 bases, with 14 bases remaining between them. Germline CDR1 MNHEY, CDR2 SMNVEV (reference sequence). The CDR3 totals 14 residues. The CDR3 is CASGLGGDTDTQYF. CDR3 sequence (DNA): TGTGCCAGCGGCTTAGGAGGGGACACAGATACGCAGTATTTT.

The rearrangement uses TRBV6-2 or TRBV6-3 and TRBJ2-5; D perhaps matches TRBD1 (6 bases). The DNA end is a closer match to TRBJ2-7, so the J assignment may be wrong. CDR3 length equals 15 residues. From germline, CDR1 is MNHEY and CDR2 SVGEGT. The DNA of the CDR3 is TGTGCCAGCAGTCGCCGGGACACTCACTCCTACGAGCAGTACTTC. Its protein is CASSRRDTHSYEQYF.

Regarding this clonotype: One end of the junction does not line up with germline, which may come from a read error. The chain couples TRBV6-5 to TRBJ2-6, with 11 bases matching TRBD2. This CDR3 has 18 amino acids. Germline values: CDR1 MNHEY, CDR2 SVGAGI. CDR3 in amino acids: CASSYETSGNSEANVLTF. CDR3 DNA sequence: TGTGCCAGCAGTTACGAGACTAGCGGGAATTCTGAGGCCAACGTCCTGACTTTC.

Only one count was recorded for this clonotype. The CDR3: CASSPRLAVHEQYF. In DNA, the CDR3 is TGTGCCAGCAGTCCCAGACTAGCGGTGCACGAGCAGTACTTC. The genes are TRBV12-3 or TRBV12-4 and TRBJ2-7; 9 bases line up with TRBD2. Trimming at V came to 5 bases and at J to 5 bases, leaving 7 bases not matched to a gene. CDR3 length: 14 residues.

The chain is built from TRBV5-1 and TRBJ2-7, with 11 bases lining up with TRBD2. V dropped 4 bases and J dropped 5; count of bases not matched to a gene: 11. CDR1 and CDR2 from the germline V gene are SGHRS and YFSETQ. CDR3 size: 16 residues. CDR3 residues: CASSPGTSGIRNEQYF. CDR3 in DNA: TGCGCCAGCAGCCCAGGGACTAGCGGAATTCGGAACGAGCAGTACTTC. Full variable domain (missing parts from reference TRBV5-1 and TRBJ2-7): KAGVTQTPRYLIKTRGQQVTLSCSPISGHRSVSWYQQTPGQGLQFLFEYFSETQRNKGNFPGRFSGRQFSNSRSEMNVSTLELGDSALYLCASSPGTSGIRNEQYFGPGTRLTVT.

A few counts support this clonotype. J is TRBJ2-3 and V is TRBV28, with 10 bases lining up with TRBD2. This CDR3 is built from 16 residues. The germline gives CDR1 MDHEN, CDR2 SYDVKM. The V segment lost 1 base and the J segment 6 bases; nucleotides outside the gene matches: 7. The CDR3 DNA reads as TGTGCCAGCAGTTTATTTACAGCGGGAGGGCGGGATACGCAGTATTTT. Its translation is CASSLFTAGGRDTQYF. The full variable domain, rest sourced from reference TRBV28 and TRBJ2-3, is DVKVTQSSRYLVKRTGEKVFLECVQDMDHENMFWYRQDPGLGLRLIYFSYDVKMKEKGDIPEGYSVSREKKERFSLILESASTNQTSMYLCASSLFTAGGRDTQYFGPGTRLTVL.

The rearrangement links TRBV29-1 to TRBJ2-1; D remains ambiguous. The germline V gene has CDR1 SQVTM and CDR2 ANQGSEA. The V end lost 4 bases, the J end lost 3 bases, and 7 bases lay between the germline ends. The length of the CDR3 is 12 residues. The chain's CDR3 is CSVGLDYNEQFF. The DNA of the CDR3 is TGCAGCGTTGGCCTAGACTACAATGAGCAGTTCTTC.

V is TRBV28 and J is TRBJ1-4; tentatively, D is TRBD1 (5 bases). CDR1 and CDR2 (germline): MDHEN, SYDVKM. V dropped 7 bases and J dropped 0 bases, with 9 bases sitting between them. This CDR3 is built from 14 residues. The CDR3 DNA follows: TGTGCCAGCACGGGGGGAGCAACTAATGAAAAACTGTTTTTT. It yields the protein CASTGGATNEKLFF.

This clonotype was counted between two and nine times. The chain couples TRBV6-5 to TRBJ1-2; D not resolved. Trimming removed 6 bases from V and 0 bases from J, with 17 bases in between. Germline V gene sequence: CDR1 MNHEY, CDR2 SVGAGI. This CDR3 contains 16 residues. In DNA, the CDR3 is TGTGCCAGCAGCGCAGGAGACACGCGAGCTAACTATGGCTACACCTTC. Translating gives CASSAGDTRANYGYTF.

The V gene is TRBV15, the J gene TRBJ2-4; tentative D call: TRBD2 (6 bases). The J call is uncertain, as TRBJ2-7 better fits the DNA end. Germline lookup yields CDR1 LNHNV and CDR2 YYDKDF (reference sequence). The CDR3 has 17 residues. In nucleotides, the CDR3 is TGTGCCACCAGCAGGGGCCCCGGGACTCCGAACCCCTACGAGCAGTACTTC. Its protein product is CATSRGPGTPNPYEQYF.

In this sample, this clonotype turned up many times. The chain has TRBV6-6 and TRBJ1-1, with D unresolved. Germline V gene sequence: CDR1 MNHNY, CDR2 SVGAGI (reference sequence). The CDR3 covers 15 residues. V lost 2 bases and J lost 1, with 11 bases in between. CDR3 nucleotide sequence: TGTGCCAGCAGTTACACGGGAACCGGGAACACTGAAGCTTTCTTT. It yields the protein CASSYTGTGNTEAFF.

The chain carries TRBV29-1 and TRBJ2-7; tentatively, D is TRBD2 (6 bases). The V gene's germline CDR1 is SQVTM and CDR2 ANQGSEA. The germline V and J ends were trimmed by 4 bases and 7 bases, with 23 bases remaining between them. The CDR3 is made up of 15 amino acids. The DNA for the CDR3 is TGCAGCGTTGTAGAGCAGTCCGGGAGATACAATGAGCAGTACTTC. It specifies CSVVEQSGRYNEQYF.

A word on this clonotype: Since a much larger clone is just one base distant, this may be a read error. This sequence joins TRBV6-6 and TRBJ2-1, with 9 bases lining up with TRBD1. Germline V CDR1 and CDR2: MNHNY, SVGAGI (reference sequence). The trim removed 5 bases at V and 15 bases at J, leaving 11 bases unmatched. The CDR3 is 13 amino acids. The CDR3 nucleotides read TGTGCCAGCAGTGACGACACAGGGGGCAAAGGGTTCTTC. Its translation: CASSDDTGGKGFF.

The V gene is TRBV6-6, the J gene TRBJ2-4; D might be TRBD1 (6 bases). Per the germline V gene, CDR1 is MNHNY and CDR2 is SVGAGI (reference sequence). This CDR3 has 16 amino acids. V lost 5 bases, J lost 0 bases, and 14 bases lay in between. The CDR3 loop is CASSDGQTLAKNIQYF. DNA of the CDR3: TGTGCCAGCAGTGACGGACAGACACTAGCCAAAAACATTCAGTACTTC.

This clonotype was recorded a few times. This sequence joins TRBV29-1 and TRBJ1-2; a weak D match, TRBD1 (6 bases). The germline V gene has CDR1 SQVTM and CDR2 ANQGSEA. V was pared by 5 bases and J by 8 bases, with 15 bases between. The CDR3 consists of 12 residues. This CDR3 reads CSVSFGGGGYTF. The DNA of the CDR3 is TGCAGCGTTAGCTTCGGGGGCGGAGGCTACACCTTC.

This chain uses TRBV11-3 with TRBJ2-1; 8 bases line up with TRBD1. Germline trimming cut 3 bases from V and 5 bases from J; bases unmatched to any gene: 6. The CDR3 covers 15 residues. CDR1 SGHNT and CDR2 YENEEA come from the germline V gene. CDR3 in amino acids: CASSFGQGSHNEQFF. The CDR3 bases are TGTGCCAGCAGCTTTGGACAGGGTTCCCACAATGAGCAGTTCTTC.

The chain combines TRBV28 with TRBJ2-7; unclear D gene. Deletions cut 9 bases from V and 6 bases from J, with 15 bases between. The CDR3 spans 12 residues. The germline CDR1 and CDR2 sequences are MDHEN and SYDVKM. The DNA of the CDR3 is TGTGCCAGTGCAAGGTCCCCCGGCGAGCAGTACTTC. Its translation is CASARSPGEQYF.

This clonotype is a singleton in its sample. The J gene is TRBJ2-3, the V gene TRBV11-3, with D unclear. CDR3 length: 13 amino acids. CDR1 SGHNT and CDR2 YENEEA come from the germline V gene. Trimming took off 0 bases at V and 9 bases at J, with 10 bases between the two ends. CDR3 amino acids: CASSLDITGTQYF. CDR3 sequence (DNA): TGTGCCAGCAGCTTAGATATCACTGGCACGCAGTATTTT.

The chain's CDR3 is CSARGPVNHQETQYF. CDR3 DNA: TGCAGTGCTAGAGGCCCTGTCAACCACCAAGAGACCCAGTACTTC. The chain joins TRBV20-1 to TRBJ2-5; D ambiguous. CDR3 length: 15 amino acids. Germline V lookup: CDR1 DFQATT, CDR2 SNEGSKA (reference sequence). V lost 1 base and J lost 0, with 12 bases in between.

As regards this clonotype: A read error may produce the germline difference seen at one junction end. The chain links TRBV7-9 to TRBJ2-3; 8 positions match TRBD2. Germline V gene data show CDR1 as SEHNR and CDR2 as FQNEAQ (reference sequence). This CDR3 spans 15 amino acids. The CDR3 DNA follows: TGTGCCGGCAGCCCGATAGCGGGAAGCACAGATACGCAGTATTTT. This encodes CAGSPIAGSTDTQYF.

CDR3 coding DNA: TGCGCCAGCAGCCAAGGAGCCGGGACGGGAACCTACGAGCAGTACTTC. Its protein is CASSQGAGTGTYEQYF. The chain combines TRBV4-3 with TRBJ2-7, with D tentatively TRBD1 or TRBD2 (5 bases each). There are 16 residues in the CDR3. With 1 base removed from V and 2 bases from J, the gap between germline ends came to 15 bases. Germline CDR1 reads LGHNA; CDR2 reads YSLEER.

The V and J genes are TRBV7-6 and TRBJ2-5; TRBD2 matches at 7 bases. The CDR3 consists of 14 residues. Germline loops: CDR1 SGHVS, CDR2 FNYEAQ. Losses at the gene ends were 5 bases for V and 7 bases for J; bases not matched to a gene: 10. CDR3 coding DNA: TGTGCCAGCAGCCCTCGGACTAGTTCAGGGACCCAGTACTTC. Residues: CASSPRTSSGTQYF.